This T cell receptor (beta chain) was sequenced in a study of control samples from healthy donors and cancer patients. As for this clone: Other DNA sequences in the same sample also yield this CDR3.

Germline V gives CDR1 MDHEN, CDR2 SYDVKM. Trimming stripped 6 bases from V and 1 base from J, with 4 bases between. CDR3 size: 12 residues. Profiling relied on immunoSEQ multiplex PCR, and the TCRdb table lists in-frame clones only, not all of them. This sample has some 410,000 clones, with 75% to 95% found just once. This clonotype was sampled from a man aged 35 to 55 with head and neck cancer. Sequencing was carried out using PBMCs. The chain carries TRBV28 and TRBJ1-5; D remains unclear. The CDR3 DNA sequence: TGTGCCAGCAGATCAAGCAATCAGCCCCAGCATTTT. Its protein is CASRSSNQPQHF.